Given below is one TCR beta chain in context. Its antigen is still unknown. The data derive from a study of shared clonotypes between healthy human individuals. General study findings and limits: An anticipated effect of sequencing depth on clonotype sharing among donors was recognized. Sampling covered nothing but blood. Tissue TCR repertoires likely differ from those found in blood.

Germline values: CDR1 WNHNN, CDR2 SYGVQD (reference sequence). The CDR3 length is 15 residues. The V gene end was trimmed by 7 bases and the J gene end by 4 bases; junction bases not matched to a gene: 9. The split of CD4+ cells yielded CD45RA+ naive and CD45RA-negative memory subsets. An even split of each subset's genomic DNA across several immunoSEQ plates was performed. Clones were read by immunoSEQ multiplex PCR, and TCRdb kept only the in-frame ones, dropping some. The sample includes about 2.4 million clones, 80% to 95% seen only once; the top ten take about 0.38%. Sequenced input: naive CD4+ T cells from PBMCs. Sample subset: CD45RA+ positively selected. V is TRBV10-1 and J is TRBJ2-3, with 9 nucleotides matching TRBD2. This sequence originates from a man aged 18-30 years in good health. Some clones in this sample may be carry-over from other donors' samples. DNA for the CDR3: TGCGCCAGCAACAGTGGGCTAGCGGGATCAGATACGCAGTATTTT. This translates into CASNSGLAGSDTQYF.